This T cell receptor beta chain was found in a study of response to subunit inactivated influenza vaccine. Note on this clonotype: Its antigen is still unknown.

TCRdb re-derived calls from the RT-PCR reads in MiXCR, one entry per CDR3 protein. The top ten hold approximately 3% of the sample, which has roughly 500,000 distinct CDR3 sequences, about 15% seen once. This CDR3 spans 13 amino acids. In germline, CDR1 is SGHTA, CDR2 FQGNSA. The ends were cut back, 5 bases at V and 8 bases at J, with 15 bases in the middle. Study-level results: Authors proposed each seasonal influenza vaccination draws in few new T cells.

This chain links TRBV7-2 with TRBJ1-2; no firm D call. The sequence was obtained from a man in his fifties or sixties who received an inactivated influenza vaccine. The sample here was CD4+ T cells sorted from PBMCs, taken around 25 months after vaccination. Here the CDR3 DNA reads TGTGCCAGCAGCCCAAGATCGAGAGGGGGCTACACCTTC. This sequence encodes CASSPRSRGGYTF.